The 25 T cell receptor beta chains below all came from one sample that was sequenced in a study of CD8+ T cells in alopecia areata. cDNA serving as the sequencing template came from extracted, reverse transcribed RNA. Profiled with immunoSEQ multiplex PCR; TCRdb holds only in-frame clones, not every one. The sample holds about 90,000 clones; roughly 40% are singletons and the top ten take roughly 18%. As for treatment: oral pan-JAK inhibitor, 5-10 mg twice daily. This specimen consisted of CD8+ T cells sorted from blood, obtained at week 24, from a patient treated with tofacitinib. The receptors derive from a human donor with alopecia areata.

The rearrangement uses TRBV7-6 and TRBJ2-7; 8 bases align to TRBD1. This CDR3 is built from 15 residues. CDR1 is SGHVS, CDR2 FNYEAQ, per germline. Trimming cost V 5 bases and J 2 bases; bases outside gene matches: 8. The CDR3 region has the DNA TGTGCCAGCAGCGGAGGACAGGGCCCCCCCTACGAGCAGTACTTC. It is translated as CASSGGQGPPYEQYF.

V is TRBV6-1 and J is TRBJ2-7; D may be TRBD1 (6 bases). The CDR3 loop spans 15 amino acids. Germline V gene sequence: CDR1 MNHNS, CDR2 SASEGT. V was shortened by 5 bases and J by 0 bases, with 14 bases between the two germline ends. The CDR3 region has the DNA TGTGCCAGCAGTCCCCGACCGGACAGCTCCTACGAGCAGTACTTC. Encoded protein: CASSPRPDSSYEQYF.

CDR3 bases: TGTGCCAGCAGTTTGAGCCGGGAGGGCACAGATACGCAGTATTTT. Translated: CASSLSREGTDTQYF. The chain joins TRBV28 to TRBJ2-3, with TRBD2 matching 7 bases. CDR3 size: 15 residues. V lost 3 bases to trimming and J lost 1 base; unmatched junction nucleotides: 4. Germline values: CDR1 MDHEN, CDR2 SYDVKM.

V and J are TRBV29-1 and TRBJ1-3; unclear D gene. The CDR3 extends over 14 amino acids. Deletions cut 3 bases from V and 0 bases from J, with 9 bases between. The germline gives CDR1 SQVTM, CDR2 ANQGSEA. CDR3 protein: CSVDMTGSGNTIYF. Written as DNA, the CDR3 is TGCAGCGTTGATATGACGGGCTCTGGAAACACCATATATTTT.

This clone has only a few counts. This chain connects TRBV5-6 to TRBJ1-5; tentative D call: TRBD1 (5 bases). Germline-derived CDR1 and CDR2 are SGHDT and YYEEEE. The CDR3 totals 14 residues. The V end lost 2 bases, the J end lost 6 bases, and 12 bases lay between the germline ends. This CDR3 is CASSFSAGFQPQHF. CDR3 sequence (DNA): TGTGCCAGCAGCTTCTCAGCAGGGTTTCAGCCCCAGCATTTT. The whole variable domain, filled in from reference TRBV5-6 and TRBJ1-5, reads DAGVTQSPTHLIKTRGQQVTLRCSPKSGHDTVSWYQQALGQGPQFIFQYYEEEERQRGNFPDRFSGHQFPNYSSELNVNALLLGDSALYLCASSFSAGFQPQHFGDGTRLSIL.

V gene TRBV5-1 combines with J gene TRBJ2-7; tentative D call: TRBD2 (5 bases). This CDR3 region has 13 residues. V dropped 5 bases and J dropped 6 bases, with 15 bases sitting between them. Per the germline V gene, CDR1 is SGHRS and CDR2 is YFSETQ. The chain's CDR3 is CASSGLGGPEQYF. CDR3 coding DNA: TGCGCCAGCAGTGGTCTCGGAGGCCCCGAGCAGTACTTC.

The chain employs TRBV27 and TRBJ2-5; TRBD1 might be the D (6 bases). Germline V gives CDR1 MNHEY, CDR2 SMNVEV (reference sequence). Trimming removed 5 bases at V and 5 bases at J, with 21 bases between. The CDR3 runs to 16 residues. The CDR3: CASSPAPAGGAETQYF. CDR3 nucleotides: TGTGCCAGCAGTCCAGCCCCGGCTGGGGGCGCGGAGACCCAGTACTTC.

This chain links TRBV10-3 with TRBJ2-3, with TRBD1 identical over 8 bases. This CDR3 contains 15 residues. J lost 5 bases, V lost 8 bases, and 12 bases had no gene match. Germline V lookup: CDR1 ENHRY, CDR2 SYGVKD. CDR3 DNA: TGTGCCATCTCTGACTTCAGGGGGCTCGAAGATACGCAGTATTTT. It translates to CAISDFRGLEDTQYF.

The chain links TRBV27 to TRBJ2-7, with 7 bases identical to TRBD2. The CDR3 sequence is 15 residues long. Germline values: CDR1 MNHEY, CDR2 SMNVEV (reference sequence). With 6 bases clipped from V and 0 bases from J, the junction kept 8 bases outside the gene matches. The DNA for the CDR3 is TGTGCCAGCAGAATAACTAGCGCTAGCTCCTACGAGCAGTACTTC. It translates to CASRITSASSYEQYF.

The V call is TRBV4-1, the J call TRBJ1-5; D possibly corresponds to TRBD1 (5 bases). The CDR3 has 17 amino acids. The V and J ends lost 0 bases and 2 bases respectively, with 14 bases between them. Per germline, CDR1 MGHRA and CDR2 YSYEKL. CDR3 coding DNA: TGCGCCAGCAGCCAAGATGGACACAGTATGGGCAATCAGCCCCAGCATTTT. This translates into CASSQDGHSMGNQPQHF.

The table lists this clone with a few counts. V and J are TRBV27 and TRBJ2-2; 7 bases line up with TRBD1. The junction had 5 bases not matched to a gene; V was cut back by 3 bases and J by 1 base. This CDR3 is built from 16 residues. The V gene's germline CDR1 is MNHEY and CDR2 SMNVEV (reference sequence). CDR3 sequence reads: CASSLVGQVNTGELFF. The CDR3 nucleotides read TGTGCCAGCAGTTTGGTTGGACAGGTGAACACCGGGGAGCTGTTTTTT.

By its share, this clone is medium-sized. J is TRBJ2-2 and V is TRBV27, with 9 bases aligning to TRBD1. CDR1 is MNHEY, CDR2 SMNVEV, per germline (reference sequence). This CDR3 is 18 amino acids long. Trimming cost V 2 bases and J 4 bases; bases outside gene matches: 11. The CDR3 coding sequence is TGTGCCAGCAGTTTAACAGGGGGCATCCCCCCGAGCACCGGGGAGCTGTTTTTT. Translated: CASSLTGGIPPSTGELFF.

This chain links TRBV27 with TRBJ2-7; D is possibly TRBD2 (6 bases). Trimming shortened V by 1 base and J by 4 bases, and 8 bases separated the two germline ends. This CDR3 has 13 residues. Germline CDR1 and CDR2: MNHEY and SMNVEV (reference sequence). The CDR3 sequence: CASSLLEGYEQYF. CDR3 nucleotide sequence: TGTGCCAGCAGTTTATTGGAGGGGTACGAGCAGTACTTC.

The chain links TRBV27 to TRBJ2-7; TRBD1 aligns across 9 bases. The CDR3 extends over 14 amino acids. V lost 5 bases and J lost 3; bases outside the gene matches: 5. Per germline, CDR1 MNHEY and CDR2 SMNVEV (reference sequence). The CDR3 sequence: CASSRTTGGYEQYF. DNA for the CDR3: TGTGCCAGCAGTCGAACGACAGGGGGCTACGAGCAGTACTTC.

This clone occurred many times. One end of the junction fails to match germline, which may point to a read error. The CDR3 here is CASSQEPSSYNEQFF. The CDR3 nucleotides are TGCGCCAGCAGCCAAGAACCCAGCTCCTACAATGAGCAGTTCTTC. The rearrangement uses TRBV7-9 and TRBJ2-1; D uncertain. CDR1 is SEHNR and CDR2 is FQNEAQ in the germline V gene (reference sequence). The CDR3 contains 15 residues.

The table lists this clone with many counts. The CDR3 DNA reads TGTGCCAATCGCCGGGATGGGCCCCCGGGCTACACCTTC. Amino acid sequence: CANRRDGPPGYTF. V gene TRBV6-1 combines with J gene TRBJ1-2; D uncertain. Germline CDR1 reads MNHNS; CDR2 reads SASEGT. This CDR3 has 13 residues. Deletions cut 10 bases from V and 8 bases from J, with 20 bases between.

The CDR3 DNA reads TGCAGCGTTGCATTTAGCGACTACAATGAGCAGTTCTTC. This gives the protein CSVAFSDYNEQFF. This chain uses TRBV29-1 with TRBJ2-1, with D possibly matching TRBD2 (5 bases). Germline-derived CDR1 and CDR2 are SQVTM and ANQGSEA. The CDR3 extends over 13 amino acids. The ends were cut back, 4 bases at V and 3 bases at J, with 10 bases in the middle.

This clone has a handful of counts. The chain uses TRBV6-1 and TRBJ2-2, with 8 positions matching TRBD2. The CDR3 consists of 16 residues. CDR1 and CDR2 (germline): MNHNS, SASEGT. J lost 3 bases, V lost 3 bases, and 6 bases had no gene match. The CDR3 sequence is CASSDRGGRDTGELFF. DNA of the CDR3: TGTGCCAGCAGTGATCGCGGGGGGCGGGACACCGGGGAGCTGTTTTTT.

This clone has only a few counts. Written as DNA, the CDR3 is TGCGCCAGCAGCCTGGGACAGGGGCGGACCGGGGAGCTGTTTTTT. Protein: CASSLGQGRTGELFF. The rearrangement links TRBV4-1 to TRBJ2-2; 10 bases align to TRBD1. Germline trimming cut 4 bases from V and 5 bases from J; bases unmatched to any gene: 4. The CDR3 totals 15 residues. From germline, CDR1 is MGHRA and CDR2 YSYEKL.

The chain links TRBV15 to TRBJ1-1, with D tentatively TRBD1 (6 bases). V was cut by 4 bases and J by 7 bases, with 16 bases left in between. The germline V gene encodes CDR1 LNHNV and CDR2 YYDKDF (reference sequence). The CDR3 has 14 residues. CDR3 protein: CATSTNRGRLEAFF. The DNA of the CDR3 is TGTGCCACCAGCACCAATAGGGGGAGGCTTGAAGCTTTCTTT.

The gene calls are TRBV7-2 and TRBJ2-3, with D perhaps being TRBD1 or TRBD2 (5 bases each). Trimming removed 5 bases from V and 1 base from J, with 10 bases in between. The CDR3 totals 14 residues. The germline V gene encodes CDR1 SGHTA and CDR2 FQGNSA. In DNA, the CDR3 is TGTGCCAGCAGCCCAAGGGGAGGCACAGATACGCAGTATTTT. Its protein product is CASSPRGGTDTQYF.

The chain employs TRBV27 and TRBJ2-7, with D perhaps matching TRBD1 or TRBD2 (5 bases each). Germline V lookup: CDR1 MNHEY, CDR2 SMNVEV (reference sequence). The V and J ends lost 5 bases and 2 bases respectively, with 16 bases between them. The length of the CDR3 is 15 residues. CDR3: CASSGGPGPTYEQYF. The CDR3 DNA follows: TGTGCCAGCAGTGGTGGACCGGGACCTACCTACGAGCAGTACTTC.

This clone was detected a few times. The V call is TRBV29-1, the J call TRBJ2-3; 9 nucleotides match TRBD1. CDR1 is SQVTM, CDR2 ANQGSEA, per germline. This CDR3 region has 14 residues. The V segment lost 6 bases and the J segment 4 bases; nucleotides outside the gene matches: 8. CDR3 bases: TGCAGCGTGACGGACAGGGGCTGGTCAGATACGCAGTATTTT. This encodes CSVTDRGWSDTQYF.

In DNA, the CDR3 is TGTGCCAGCAGCTTGGTTGGAGACAATGAGCAGTTCTTC. This codes for CASSLVGDNEQFF. The chain has TRBV5-6 and TRBJ2-1; D unresolved. CDR1 and CDR2 from the germline V gene are SGHDT and YYEEEE. The CDR3 covers 13 residues. V shed 0 bases and J shed 5 bases, with 6 bases lying between them.

Notes on this clone: Other DNA sequences in the same sample also yield this CDR3. The rearrangement joins TRBV29-1 to TRBJ1-1, with unresolved D. CDR3 length equals 10 residues. Germline CDR1 is SQVTM and CDR2 is ANQGSEA. Trimming pared 4 bases from V and 4 bases from J, leaving 4 bases between. The CDR3 DNA reads as TGCAGCGTTGGGGGCACTGAAGCTTTCTTT. Translation: CSVGGTEAFF.